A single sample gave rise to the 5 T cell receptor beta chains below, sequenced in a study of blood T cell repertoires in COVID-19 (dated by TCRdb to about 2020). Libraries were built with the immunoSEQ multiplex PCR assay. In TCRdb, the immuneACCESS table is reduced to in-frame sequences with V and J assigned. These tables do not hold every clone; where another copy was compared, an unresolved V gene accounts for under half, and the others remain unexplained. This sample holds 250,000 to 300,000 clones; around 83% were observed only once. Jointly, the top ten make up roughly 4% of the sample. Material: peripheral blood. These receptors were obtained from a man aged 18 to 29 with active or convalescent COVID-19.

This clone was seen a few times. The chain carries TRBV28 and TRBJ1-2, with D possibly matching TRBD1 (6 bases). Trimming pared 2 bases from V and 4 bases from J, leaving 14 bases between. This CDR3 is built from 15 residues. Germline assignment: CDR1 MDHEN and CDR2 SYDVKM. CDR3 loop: CASSLGDKYLYGYTF. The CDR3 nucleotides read TGTGCCAGCAGTTTAGGGGACAAATATCTCTATGGCTACACCTTC.

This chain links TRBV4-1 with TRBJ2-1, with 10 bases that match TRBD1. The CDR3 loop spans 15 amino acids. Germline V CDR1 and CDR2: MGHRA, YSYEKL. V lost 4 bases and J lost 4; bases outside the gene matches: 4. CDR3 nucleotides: TGCGCCAGCAGCCCGGGGACAGGGGCTTACAATGAGCAGTTCTTC. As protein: CASSPGTGAYNEQFF.

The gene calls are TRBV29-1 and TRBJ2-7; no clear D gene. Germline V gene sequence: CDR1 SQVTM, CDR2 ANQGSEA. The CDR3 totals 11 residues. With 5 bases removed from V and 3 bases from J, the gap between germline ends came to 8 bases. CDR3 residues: CSVSWSYEQYF. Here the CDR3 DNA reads TGCAGCGTTTCCTGGAGCTACGAGCAGTACTTC.

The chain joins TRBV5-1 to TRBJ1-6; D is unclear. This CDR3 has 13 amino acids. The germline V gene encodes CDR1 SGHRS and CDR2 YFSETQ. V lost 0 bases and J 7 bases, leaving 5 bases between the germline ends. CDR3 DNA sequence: TGCGCCAGCAGCTTGGTTTCGAATTCACCCCTCCACTTT. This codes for CASSLVSNSPLHF.

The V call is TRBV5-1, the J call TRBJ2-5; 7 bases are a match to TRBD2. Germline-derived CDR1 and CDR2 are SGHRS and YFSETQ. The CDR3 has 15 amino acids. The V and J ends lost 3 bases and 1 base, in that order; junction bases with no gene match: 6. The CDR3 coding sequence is TGCGCCAGCAGCTATTGGGGGGGGGTCCAAGAGACCCAGTACTTC. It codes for CASSYWGGVQETQYF.